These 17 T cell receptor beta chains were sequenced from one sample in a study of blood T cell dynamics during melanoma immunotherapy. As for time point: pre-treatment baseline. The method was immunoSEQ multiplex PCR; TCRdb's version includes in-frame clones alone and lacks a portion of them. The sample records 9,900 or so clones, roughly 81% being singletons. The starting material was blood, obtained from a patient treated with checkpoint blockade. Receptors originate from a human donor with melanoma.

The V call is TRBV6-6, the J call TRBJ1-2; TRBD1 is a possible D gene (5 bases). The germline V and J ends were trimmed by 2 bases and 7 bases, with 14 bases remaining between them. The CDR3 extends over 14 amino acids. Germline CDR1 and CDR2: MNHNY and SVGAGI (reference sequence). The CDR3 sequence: CASSYNAGDSGYTF. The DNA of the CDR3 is TGTGCCAGCAGTTACAACGCGGGGGATTCTGGCTACACCTTC.

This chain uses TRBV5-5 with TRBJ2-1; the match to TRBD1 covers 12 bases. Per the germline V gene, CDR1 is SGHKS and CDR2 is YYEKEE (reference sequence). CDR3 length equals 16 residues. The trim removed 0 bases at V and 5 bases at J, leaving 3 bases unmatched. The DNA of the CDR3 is TGTGCCAGCAGCTTGGTCCGGGACAGGGGGCACAATGAGCAGTTCTTC. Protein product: CASSLVRDRGHNEQFF.

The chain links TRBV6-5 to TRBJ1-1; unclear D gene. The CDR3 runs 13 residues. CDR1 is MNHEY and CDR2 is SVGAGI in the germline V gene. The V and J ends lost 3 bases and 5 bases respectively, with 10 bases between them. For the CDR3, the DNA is TGTGCCAGCAGTTATTCTCGTGGGACTGAAGCTTTCTTT. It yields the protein CASSYSRGTEAFF.

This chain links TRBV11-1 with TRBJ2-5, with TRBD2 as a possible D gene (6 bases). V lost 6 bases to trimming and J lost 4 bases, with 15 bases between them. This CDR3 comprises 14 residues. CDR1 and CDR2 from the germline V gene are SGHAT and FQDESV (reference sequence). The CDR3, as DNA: TGTGCCAGCAGTCCCCGAGGAGGGGTAGAGACCCAGTACTTC. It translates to CASSPRGGVETQYF.

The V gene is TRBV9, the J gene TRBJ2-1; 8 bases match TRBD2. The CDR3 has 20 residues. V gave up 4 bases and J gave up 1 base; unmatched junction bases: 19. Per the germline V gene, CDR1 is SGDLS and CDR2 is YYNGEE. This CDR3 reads CASSRRGIAGGRASYNEQFF. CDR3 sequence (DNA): TGTGCCAGCAGCCGACGAGGGATTGCGGGGGGCCGGGCATCCTACAATGAGCAGTTCTTC.

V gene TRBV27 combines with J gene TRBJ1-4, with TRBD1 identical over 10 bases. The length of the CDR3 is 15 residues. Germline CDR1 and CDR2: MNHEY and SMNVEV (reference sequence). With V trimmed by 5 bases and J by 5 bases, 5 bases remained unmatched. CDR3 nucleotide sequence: TGTGCCAGCAGTCCCCGGGGACAGGGGAATGAAAAACTGTTTTTT. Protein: CASSPRGQGNEKLFF.

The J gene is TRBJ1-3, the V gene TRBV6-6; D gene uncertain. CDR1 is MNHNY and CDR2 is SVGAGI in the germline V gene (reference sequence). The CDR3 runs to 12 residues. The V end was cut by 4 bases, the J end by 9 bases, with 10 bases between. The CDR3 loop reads CASSSTSSTIYF. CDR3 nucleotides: TGTGCCAGCAGTTCCACGTCTAGCACCATATATTTT.

The CDR3 protein is CASSVDLGTYNEQFF. CDR3 sequence (DNA): TGTGCCAGCAGCGTCGACTTGGGAACCTACAATGAGCAGTTCTTC. The chain recombines TRBV7-2 with TRBJ2-1; no clear D. CDR1 is SGHTA and CDR2 is FQGNSA in the germline V gene. The V end lost 5 bases, the J end lost 2 bases, and 13 bases lay between the germline ends. This CDR3 region has 15 residues.

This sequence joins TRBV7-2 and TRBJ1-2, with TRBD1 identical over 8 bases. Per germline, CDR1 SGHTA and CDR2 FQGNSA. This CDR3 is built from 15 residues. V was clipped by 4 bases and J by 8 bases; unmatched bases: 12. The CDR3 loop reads CASSSPLGQGRGYTF. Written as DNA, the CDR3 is TGTGCCAGCAGCTCACCCCTCGGACAGGGAAGGGGCTACACCTTC.

CDR3 sequence: CASSLGVNEQFF. For the CDR3, the DNA is TGTGCCAGCAGCTTAGGCGTGAATGAGCAGTTCTTC. The gene calls are TRBV7-2 and TRBJ2-1; D gene uncertain. Germline assignment: CDR1 SGHTA and CDR2 FQGNSA. This CDR3 is 12 amino acids long. V lost 1 base and J 7 bases, leaving 5 bases between the germline ends. The full variable domain, its missing parts supplied by reference TRBV7-2 and TRBJ2-1, is GAGVSQSPSNKVTEKGKDVELRCDPISGHTALYWYRQSLGQGLEFLIYFQGNSAPDKSGLPSDRFSAERTGGSVSTLTIQRTQQEDSAVYLCASSLGVNEQFFGPGTRLTVL.

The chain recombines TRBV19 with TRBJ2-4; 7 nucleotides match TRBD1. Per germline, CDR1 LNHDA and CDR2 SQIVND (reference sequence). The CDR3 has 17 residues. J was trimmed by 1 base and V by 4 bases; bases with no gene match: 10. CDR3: CASSTLQQGWAKNIQYF. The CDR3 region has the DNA TGTGCCAGTAGTACTCTTCAACAGGGGTGGGCCAAAAACATTCAGTACTTC.

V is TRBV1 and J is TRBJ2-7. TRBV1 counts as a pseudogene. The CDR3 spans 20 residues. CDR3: CTSSHPRETELWYSVYEQYF. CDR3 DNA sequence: TGCACCAGCAGCCACCCTAGGGAAACGGAACTATGGTATAGTGTCTACGAGCAGTACTTC.

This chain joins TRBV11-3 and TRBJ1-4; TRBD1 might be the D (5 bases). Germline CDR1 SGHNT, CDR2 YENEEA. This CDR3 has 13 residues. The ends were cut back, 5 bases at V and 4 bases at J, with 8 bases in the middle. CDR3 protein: CASSRQLNEKLFF. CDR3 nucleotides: TGTGCCAGCAGCCGACAGCTTAATGAAAAACTGTTTTTT.

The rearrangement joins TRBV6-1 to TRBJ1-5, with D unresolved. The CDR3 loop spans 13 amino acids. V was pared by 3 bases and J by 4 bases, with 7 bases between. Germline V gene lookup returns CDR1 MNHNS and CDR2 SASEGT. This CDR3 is CASSEQVNQPQHF. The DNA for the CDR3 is TGTGCCAGCAGTGAGCAGGTTAATCAGCCCCAGCATTTT.

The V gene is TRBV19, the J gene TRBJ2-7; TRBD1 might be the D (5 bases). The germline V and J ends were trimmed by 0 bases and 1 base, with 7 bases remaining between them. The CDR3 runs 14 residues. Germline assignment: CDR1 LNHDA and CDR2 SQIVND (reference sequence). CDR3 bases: TGTGCCAGTAGTATAGATGCAGGGTCCTACGAGCAGTACTTC. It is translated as CASSIDAGSYEQYF.

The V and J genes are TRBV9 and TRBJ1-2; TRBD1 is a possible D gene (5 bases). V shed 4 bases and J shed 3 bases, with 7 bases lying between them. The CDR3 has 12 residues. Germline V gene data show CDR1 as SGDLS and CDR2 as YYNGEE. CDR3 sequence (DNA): TGTGCCAGCAGCAGGGGAGACTATGGCTACACCTTC. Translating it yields CASSRGDYGYTF. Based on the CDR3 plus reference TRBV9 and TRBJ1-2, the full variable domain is DSGVTQTPKHLITATGQRVTLRCSPRSGDLSVYWYQQSLDQGLQFLIQYYNGEERAKGNILERFSAQQFPDLHSELNLSSLELGDSALYFCASSRGDYGYTFGSGTRLTVV.

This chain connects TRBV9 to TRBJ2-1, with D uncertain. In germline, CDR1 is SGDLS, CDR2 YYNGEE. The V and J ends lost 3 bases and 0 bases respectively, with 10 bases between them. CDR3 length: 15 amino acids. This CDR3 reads CASSAGGSSYNEQFF. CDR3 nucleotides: TGTGCCAGCAGCGCGGGCGGCAGCTCCTACAATGAGCAGTTCTTC.